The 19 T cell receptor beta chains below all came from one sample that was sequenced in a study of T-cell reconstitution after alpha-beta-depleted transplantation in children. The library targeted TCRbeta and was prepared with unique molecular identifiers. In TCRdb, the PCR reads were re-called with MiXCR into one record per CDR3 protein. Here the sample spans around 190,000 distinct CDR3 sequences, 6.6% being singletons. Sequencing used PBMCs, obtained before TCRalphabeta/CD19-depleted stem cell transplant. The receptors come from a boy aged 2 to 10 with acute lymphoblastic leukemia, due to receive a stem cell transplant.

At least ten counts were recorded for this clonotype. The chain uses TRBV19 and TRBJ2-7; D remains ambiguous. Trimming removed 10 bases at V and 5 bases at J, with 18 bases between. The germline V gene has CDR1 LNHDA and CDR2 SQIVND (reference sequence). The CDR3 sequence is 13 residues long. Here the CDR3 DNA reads TGTGCCAAAGTAAAGCTAGTACGCCACGAGCAGTACTTC. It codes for CAKVKLVRHEQYF. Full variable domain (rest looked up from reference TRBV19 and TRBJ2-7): DGGITQSPKYLFRKEGQNVTLSCEQNLNHDAMYWYRQDPGQGLRLIYYSQIVNDFQKGDIAEGYSVSREKKESFPLTVTSAQKNPTAFYLCAKVKLVRHEQYFGPGTRLTVT.

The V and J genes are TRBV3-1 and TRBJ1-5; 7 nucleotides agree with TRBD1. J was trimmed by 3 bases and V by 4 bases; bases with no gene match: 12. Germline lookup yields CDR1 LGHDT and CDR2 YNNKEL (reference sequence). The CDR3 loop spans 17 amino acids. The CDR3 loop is CASSPAPGQKANQPQHF. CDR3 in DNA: TGTGCCAGCAGCCCTGCCCCGGGACAGAAGGCCAATCAGCCCCAGCATTTT.

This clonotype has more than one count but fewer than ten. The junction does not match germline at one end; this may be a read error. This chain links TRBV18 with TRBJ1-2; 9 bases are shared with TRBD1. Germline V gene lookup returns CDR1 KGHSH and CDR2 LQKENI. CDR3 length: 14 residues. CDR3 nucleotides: TGTGCCAACTCACCACAACAGGGGGCGAATGGCTACACCTTC. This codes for CANSPQQGANGYTF.

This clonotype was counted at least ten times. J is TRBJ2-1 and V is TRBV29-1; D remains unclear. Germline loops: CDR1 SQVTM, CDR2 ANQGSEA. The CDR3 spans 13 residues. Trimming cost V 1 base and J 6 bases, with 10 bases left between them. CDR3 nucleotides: TGCAGCGTTGAAGGGCCCGGCTTCAATGAGCAGTTCTTC. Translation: CSVEGPGFNEQFF.

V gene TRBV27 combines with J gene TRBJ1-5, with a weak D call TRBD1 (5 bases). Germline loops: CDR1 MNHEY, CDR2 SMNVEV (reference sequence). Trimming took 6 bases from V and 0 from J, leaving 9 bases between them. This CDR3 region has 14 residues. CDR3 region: CASSRAYSNQPQHF. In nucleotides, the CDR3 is TGTGCCAGCAGCAGGGCCTATAGCAATCAGCCCCAGCATTTT.

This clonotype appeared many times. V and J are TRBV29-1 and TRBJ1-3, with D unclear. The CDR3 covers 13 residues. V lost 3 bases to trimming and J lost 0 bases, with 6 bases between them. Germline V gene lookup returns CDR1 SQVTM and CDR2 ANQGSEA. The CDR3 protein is CSVDVDSGNTIYF. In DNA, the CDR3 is TGCAGCGTTGACGTCGACTCTGGAAACACCATATATTTT.

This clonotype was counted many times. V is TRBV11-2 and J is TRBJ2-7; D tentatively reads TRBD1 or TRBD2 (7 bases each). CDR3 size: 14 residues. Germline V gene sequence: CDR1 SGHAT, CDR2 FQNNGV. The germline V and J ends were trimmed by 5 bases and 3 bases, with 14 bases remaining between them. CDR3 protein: CASSRGGQYYEQYF. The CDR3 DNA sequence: TGTGCCAGCAGCCGCGGGGGACAGTACTACGAGCAGTACTTC.

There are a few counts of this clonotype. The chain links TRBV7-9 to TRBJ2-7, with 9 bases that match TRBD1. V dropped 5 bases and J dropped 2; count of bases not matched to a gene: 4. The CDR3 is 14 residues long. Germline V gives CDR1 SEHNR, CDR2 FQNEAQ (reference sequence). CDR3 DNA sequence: TGTGCCAGCAGCATGGGACAGGGAGCCTACGAGCAGTACTTC. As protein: CASSMGQGAYEQYF.

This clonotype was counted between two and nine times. CDR3 sequence: CASSPRDRDRPGNTIYF. CDR3 DNA: TGTGCCAGCTCACCCCGGGACAGGGATAGACCTGGAAACACCATATATTTT. The gene calls are TRBV18 and TRBJ1-3; 9 positions match TRBD1. V trimming: 3 bases; J trimming: 2 bases; junction bases outside the gene matches: 8. Germline assignment: CDR1 KGHSH and CDR2 LQKENI. The CDR3 runs to 17 residues. Based on the CDR3 plus reference TRBV18 and TRBJ1-3, the full variable domain is NAGVMQNPRHLVRRRGQEARLRCSPMKGHSHVYWYRQLPEEGLKFMVYLQKENIIDESGMPKERFSAEFPKEGPSILRIQQVVRGDSAAYFCASSPRDRDRPGNTIYFGEGSWLTVV.

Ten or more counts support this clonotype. CDR3 sequence: CSVEVVGPSLYEQYF. The CDR3 DNA reads TGCAGCGTTGAAGTTGTAGGGCCCTCCCTCTACGAGCAGTACTTC. The chain uses TRBV29-1 and TRBJ2-7; no reliable D call. V lost 1 base and J lost 3, with 16 bases in between. The germline V gene has CDR1 SQVTM and CDR2 ANQGSEA. This CDR3 is built from 15 residues.

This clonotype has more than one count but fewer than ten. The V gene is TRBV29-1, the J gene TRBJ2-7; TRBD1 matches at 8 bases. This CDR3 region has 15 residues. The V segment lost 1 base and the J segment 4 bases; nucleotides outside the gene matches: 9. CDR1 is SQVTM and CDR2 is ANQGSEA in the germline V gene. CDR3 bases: TGCAGCGTTGAAGGGGCGGGGCAGGGGGCATACGAGCAGTACTTC. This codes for CSVEGAGQGAYEQYF.

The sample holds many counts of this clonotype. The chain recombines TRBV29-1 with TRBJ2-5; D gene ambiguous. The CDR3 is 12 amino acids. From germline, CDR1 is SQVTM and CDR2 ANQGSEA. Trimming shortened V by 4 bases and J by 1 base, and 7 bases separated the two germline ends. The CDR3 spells CSVALGQETQYF. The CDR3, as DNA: TGCAGCGTTGCATTAGGCCAAGAGACCCAGTACTTC.

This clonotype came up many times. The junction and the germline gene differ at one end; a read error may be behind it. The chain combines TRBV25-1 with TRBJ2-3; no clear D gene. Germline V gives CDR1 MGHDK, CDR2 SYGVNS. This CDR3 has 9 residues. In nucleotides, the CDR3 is TGTGCCAGCAGTGCCCCGCTTATTTTT. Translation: CASSAPLIF.

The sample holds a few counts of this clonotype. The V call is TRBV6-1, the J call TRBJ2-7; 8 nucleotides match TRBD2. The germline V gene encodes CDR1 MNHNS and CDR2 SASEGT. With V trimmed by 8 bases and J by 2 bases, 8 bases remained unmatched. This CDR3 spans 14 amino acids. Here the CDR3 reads CASAVNSGAYEQYF. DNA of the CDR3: TGTGCCAGCGCTGTAAATAGCGGGGCCTACGAGCAGTACTTC.

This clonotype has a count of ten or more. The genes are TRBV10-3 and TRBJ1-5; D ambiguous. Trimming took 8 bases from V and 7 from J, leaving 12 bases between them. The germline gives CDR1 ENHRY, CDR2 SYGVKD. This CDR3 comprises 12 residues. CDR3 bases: TGTGCCATCGGTTGGGATCAGCAGCCCCAGCATTTT. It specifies CAIGWDQQPQHF.

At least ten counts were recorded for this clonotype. CDR3 DNA sequence: TGCAGTGCTAGAGTTTGGAGCTCCCAAGAGACCCAGTACTTC. Amino acid sequence: CSARVWSSQETQYF. The rearrangement links TRBV20-1 to TRBJ2-5, with D uncertain. Trimming took off 1 base at V and 1 base at J, with 10 bases between the two ends. The germline CDR1 and CDR2 sequences are DFQATT and SNEGSKA (reference sequence). The CDR3 is 14 residues long.

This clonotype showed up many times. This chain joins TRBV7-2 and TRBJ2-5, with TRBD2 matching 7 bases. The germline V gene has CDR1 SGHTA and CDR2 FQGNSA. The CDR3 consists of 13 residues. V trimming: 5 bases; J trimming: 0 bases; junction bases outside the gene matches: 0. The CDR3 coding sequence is TGTGCCAGCAGCGGGACTAACCAAGAGACCCAGTACTTC. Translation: CASSGTNQETQYF.

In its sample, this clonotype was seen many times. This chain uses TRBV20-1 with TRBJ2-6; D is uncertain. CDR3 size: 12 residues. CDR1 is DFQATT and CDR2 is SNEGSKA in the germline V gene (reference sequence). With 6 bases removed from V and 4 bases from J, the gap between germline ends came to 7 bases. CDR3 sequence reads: CSAPSGANVLTF. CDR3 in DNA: TGCAGTGCGCCCTCGGGGGCCAACGTCCTGACTTTC.

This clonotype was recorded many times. CDR3 coding DNA: TGCAGTCCGACCGGGGGCCTCCGATACAATGAGCAGTTCTTC. This codes for CSPTGGLRYNEQFF. The V call is TRBV20-1, the J call TRBJ2-1; D is tentatively TRBD1 or TRBD2 (6 bases each). Trimming pared 8 bases from V and 4 bases from J, leaving 18 bases between. The CDR3 is made up of 14 amino acids. Germline CDR1 and CDR2: DFQATT and SNEGSKA (reference sequence).